One T cell receptor (beta chain) is described in this entry. In the study's own analysis: It was from reference gene primer amplification that nucleated cell counts were estimated. Data came from immunoSEQ multiplex PCR; TCRdb stores just in-frame clones and leaves some out. For V, J and clone size, that table is used; D and trimming come from the DNA. The table has over 35,000 clones, roughly 89% seen once. The data stem from a study of blood T cell repertoires in COVID-19. Study background: Nucleic acid was either cDNA or gDNA, and it came from T cells, B-cell-depleted T cells, or PBMCs.

Germline assignment: CDR1 MDHEN and CDR2 SYDVKM. The CDR3 has 14 residues. The V and J ends lost 8 bases and 5 bases, in that order; junction bases with no gene match: 7. The receptor was derived from a man in his forties or fifties with COVID-19, enrolled during active disease. The rearrangement joins TRBV28 to TRBJ1-5; TRBD1 matches 9 bases. What was sequenced was peripheral blood. The CDR3, as DNA: TGTGCCAGCGGACCGGGACAGGGCTATCAGCCCCAGCATTTT. Translation: CASGPGQGYQPQHF.